The T cell receptor beta chain under discussion was sequenced for a study of CD8+ T cells in alopecia areata. The sample's treatment: oral pan-JAK inhibitor, 5-10 mg twice daily. Peripheral blood, together with lesional scalp punch biopsies, was collected from alopecia areata patients. As the sequencing template, cDNA was produced by extracting RNA and reverse transcribing it. The assay was immunoSEQ multiplex PCR, and TCRdb's table has in-frame clones only and misses some. Among 35,000 to 45,000 clones listed, 80% to 95% were seen once. The source was CD8+ T cells sorted from blood, collected at week 24, from a patient treated with tofacitinib. This receptor was identified in a human donor with alopecia areata.

Here the CDR3 reads CAFGEGLSTDTQYF. The CDR3 nucleotides are TGTGCCTTTGGTGAGGGGCTTAGCACAGATACGCAGTATTTT. The chain combines TRBV7-9 with TRBJ2-3; D could derive from TRBD1 or TRBD2 (5 bases each). This CDR3 comprises 14 residues. Germline lookup yields CDR1 SEHNR and CDR2 FQNEAQ (reference sequence). Trimming shortened V by 11 bases and J by 0 bases, and 15 bases separated the two germline ends.